The 19 T cell receptor beta chains listed next were all sequenced from one sample in a study of cytomegalovirus exposure and HLA in healthy donors. PCR used 60 Vbeta primers and 13 Jbeta primers. Sequenced by immunoSEQ multiplex PCR; TCRdb stores in-frame clones only, minus some. The sample contains over 150,000 clones, 65% to 85% of which appear only once. The sequenced sample consisted of PBMCs. These receptors originate from a boy aged 2 to 10 in good health and CMV-seronegative.

This sequence joins TRBV15 and TRBJ1-1; the D gene is possibly TRBD1 (5 bases). The CDR3 loop spans 17 amino acids. Germline assignment: CDR1 LNHNV and CDR2 YYDKDF (reference sequence). V lost 0 bases and J 4 bases, leaving 18 bases between the germline ends. The chain's CDR3 is CATSRESGYGGGTEAFF. The CDR3 bases are TGTGCCACCAGCAGAGAGTCAGGGTATGGCGGTGGCACTGAAGCTTTCTTT.

This clone was seen a few times. This chain connects TRBV6-5 to TRBJ2-3; tentatively, D is TRBD1 (6 bases). V lost 0 bases and J 3 bases, leaving 10 bases between the germline ends. The CDR3 consists of 15 residues. The germline gives CDR1 MNHEY, CDR2 SVGAGI. For the CDR3, the DNA is TGTGCCAGCAGTTACTCGTCCCAGGGGACAGATACGCAGTATTTT. It translates to CASSYSSQGTDTQYF.

This chain connects TRBV7-2 to TRBJ2-3, with D perhaps TRBD2 (9 bases). Germline CDR1 is SGHTA and CDR2 is FQGNSA. V lost 4 bases and J lost 8, with 19 bases in between. The CDR3 has 15 residues. The CDR3 nucleotides read TGTGCCAGCAGCTATACGCTAGCGGGACAGGTTACGCAGTATTTT. It is translated as CASSYTLAGQVTQYF. The variable domain in full, completed from reference TRBV7-2 and TRBJ2-3, reads GAGVSQSPSNKVTEKGKDVELRCDPISGHTALYWYRQSLGQGLEFLIYFQGNSAPDKSGLPSDRFSAERTGGSVSTLTIQRTQQEDSAVYLCASSYTLAGQVTQYFGPGTRLTVL.

The chain joins TRBV18 to TRBJ1-1; perhaps TRBD1 as D (6 bases). Germline V gene data show CDR1 as KGHSH and CDR2 as LQKENI. CDR3 length equals 13 residues. V was pared by 6 bases and J by 1 base, with 9 bases between. The CDR3 DNA follows: TGTGCCAGCTCGCTACAGGGGAACACTGAAGCTTTCTTT. This gives the protein CASSLQGNTEAFF. The full variable domain, in which reference TRBV18 and TRBJ1-1 provide the parts outside the CDR3, is NAGVMQNPRHLVRRRGQEARLRCSPMKGHSHVYWYRQLPEEGLKFMVYLQKENIIDESGMPKERFSAEFPKEGPSILRIQQVVRGDSAAYFCASSLQGNTEAFFGQGTRLTVV.

The chain is built from TRBV19 and TRBJ2-3; maybe TRBD2 (7 bases). Trimming stripped 6 bases from V and 6 bases from J, with 25 bases between. Germline V gene lookup returns CDR1 LNHDA and CDR2 SQIVND (reference sequence). CDR3 length: 17 residues. CDR3 amino acids: CASSPPGASGRRDTQYF. CDR3 nucleotides: TGTGCCAGTAGCCCCCCGGGGGCTAGCGGAAGAAGGGATACGCAGTATTTT.

This sequence joins TRBV30 and TRBJ2-3; D gene ambiguous. V lost 4 bases, J lost 2 bases, and 16 bases lay in between. This CDR3 region has 15 residues. The germline V gene encodes CDR1 GTSNPN and CDR2 SVGIG (reference sequence). CDR3 residues: CAWTTFGLDTDTQYF. CDR3 nucleotides: TGTGCCTGGACTACATTTGGGCTTGACACAGATACGCAGTATTTT. Full variable domain (missing parts from reference TRBV30 and TRBJ2-3): SQTIHQWPATLVQPVGSPLSLECTVEGTSNPNLYWYRQAAGRGLQLLFYSVGIGQISSEVPQNLSASRPQDRQFILSSKKLLLSDSGFYLCAWTTFGLDTDTQYFGPGTRLTVL.

The chain carries TRBV5-4 and TRBJ2-7; the match to TRBD2 covers 8 bases. The CDR3 consists of 16 residues. CDR1 is SGHNT and CDR2 is YYREEE in the germline V gene (reference sequence). With V trimmed by 4 bases and J by 4 bases, 13 bases remained unmatched. The CDR3 coding sequence is TGTGCCAGCAGCAACCTCGGTAGCGGGAAAGGTTACGAGCAGTACGTC. Translation: CASSNLGSGKGYEQYV.

This chain uses TRBV7-2 with TRBJ2-1, with 12 bases matching TRBD2. The junction had 8 bases not matched to a gene; V was cut back by 5 bases and J by 3 bases. This CDR3 is 17 amino acids long. Germline V gene lookup returns CDR1 SGHTA and CDR2 FQGNSA. The CDR3 loop is CASSRLAGVGNYNEQFF. The CDR3 DNA sequence: TGTGCCAGCAGCCGACTAGCGGGAGTGGGTAACTACAATGAGCAGTTCTTC.

This rearrangement joins TRBV27 to TRBJ1-5, with 8 bases fitting TRBD1. J lost 3 bases, V lost 6 bases, and 4 bases had no gene match. Germline CDR1 and CDR2: MNHEY and SMNVEV (reference sequence). The CDR3 sequence is 14 residues long. CDR3 nucleotides: TGTGCCAGCAGACCGACAGGGGTCAATCAGCCCCAGCATTTT. Its translation is CASRPTGVNQPQHF.

The genes are TRBV7-2 and TRBJ1-5; a weak D match, TRBD1 (5 bases). Trimming removed 1 base at V and 4 bases at J, with 14 bases between. The CDR3 is made up of 16 amino acids. The germline V gene has CDR1 SGHTA and CDR2 FQGNSA. The CDR3 here is CASSLVAGNMNQPQHF. The CDR3 DNA reads as TGTGCCAGCAGCTTAGTCGCAGGGAATATGAATCAGCCCCAGCATTTT.

The rearrangement joins TRBV5-1 to TRBJ1-2; D gene unclear. V shed 4 bases and J shed 0 bases, with 16 bases lying between them. This CDR3 spans 16 amino acids. The germline CDR1 and CDR2 sequences are SGHRS and YFSETQ. CDR3 sequence reads: CASSPSTSPSNYGYTF. CDR3 DNA: TGCGCCAGCAGCCCCTCGACAAGCCCTTCTAACTATGGCTACACCTTC.

The V gene is TRBV10-1, the J gene TRBJ2-7, with 9 positions matching TRBD1. The V segment lost 6 bases and the J segment 4 bases; nucleotides outside the gene matches: 10. The germline V gene encodes CDR1 WNHNN and CDR2 SYGVQD (reference sequence). This CDR3 has 15 residues. The CDR3 spells CASSNRDRVLYEQYV. The CDR3 DNA sequence: TGCGCCAGCAGCAATCGGGACAGGGTTTTGTACGAGCAGTACGTC.

This clone has a single count. The gene calls are TRBV30 and TRBJ2-1; D possibly corresponds to TRBD2 (5 bases). The CDR3 consists of 12 residues. CDR1 is GTSNPN and CDR2 is SVGIG in the germline V gene (reference sequence). The ends were cut back, 6 bases at V and 5 bases at J, with 11 bases in the middle. As DNA, the CDR3 is TGTGCCTGTTCGGACTGGAACAATGAGCAGTTCTTC. Translated, it gives CACSDWNNEQFF.

This sequence joins TRBV4-1 and TRBJ2-2, with D possibly being TRBD1 (6 bases). Germline V gene lookup returns CDR1 MGHRA and CDR2 YSYEKL. There are 15 residues in the CDR3. V gave up 0 bases and J gave up 4 bases, with 9 bases separating them. DNA for the CDR3: TGCGCCAGCAGCCAAGATAGAGGGGGCACCGGGGAGCTGTTTTTT. Its translation: CASSQDRGGTGELFF.

This rearrangement joins TRBV6-5 to TRBJ1-2; D ambiguous. Trimming took 5 bases from V and 0 from J, leaving 13 bases between them. From germline, CDR1 is MNHEY and CDR2 SVGAGI. The CDR3 is 15 residues long. The CDR3 nucleotides are TGTGCCAGCAGTAATTTGGGCAGAGCTAACTATGGCTACACCTTC. This codes for CASSNLGRANYGYTF.

The J gene is TRBJ1-2, the V gene TRBV9; 7 nucleotides match TRBD1. The germline V gene encodes CDR1 SGDLS and CDR2 YYNGEE. The CDR3 is made up of 12 amino acids. J lost 4 bases, V lost 8 bases, and 5 bases had no gene match. For the CDR3, the DNA is TGTGCCAGTGAGGGGGCGGGCTATGGCTACACCTTC. Its protein product is CASEGAGYGYTF.

Remarks on this clone: In the same sample, other DNA sequences code for this CDR3. The chain carries TRBV11-2 and TRBJ2-5; TRBD1 might be the D (6 bases). V lost 1 base to trimming and J lost 4 bases, with 7 bases between them. CDR1 is SGHAT, CDR2 FQNNGV, per germline. CDR3 size: 13 residues. CDR3 residues: CASSLAGVETQYF. For the CDR3, the DNA is TGTGCCAGCAGCTTAGCAGGGGTAGAGACCCAGTACTTC.

This rearrangement joins TRBV7-2 to TRBJ1-6; D unclear. Trimming took 1 base from V and 0 from J, leaving 7 bases between them. CDR1 is SGHTA, CDR2 FQGNSA, per germline. The CDR3 has 16 amino acids. Here the CDR3 reads CASSLVPSSYNSPLHF. CDR3 bases: TGTGCCAGCAGCTTAGTCCCCAGCTCCTATAATTCACCCCTCCACTTT.

The gene calls are TRBV7-2 and TRBJ2-3; a possible D gene is TRBD2 (5 bases). The CDR3 contains 16 residues. The V gene's germline CDR1 is SGHTA and CDR2 FQGNSA. V was shortened by 3 bases and J by 0 bases, with 13 bases between the two germline ends. CDR3 protein: CASSFPGVGSTDTQYF. The CDR3 DNA reads TGTGCCAGCAGCTTCCCCGGGGTGGGGAGCACAGATACGCAGTATTTT. The variable domain in full, with the rest retrieved from reference TRBV7-2 and TRBJ2-3, is GAGVSQSPSNKVTEKGKDVELRCDPISGHTALYWYRQSLGQGLEFLIYFQGNSAPDKSGLPSDRFSAERTGGSVSTLTIQRTQQEDSAVYLCASSFPGVGSTDTQYFGPGTRLTVL.